This T cell receptor beta chain was sequenced during a study of liver allograft versus peripheral blood T cells. About the research overall: Recipients' peripheral blood supplied the T cell receptor repertoires against which those in transplanted livers were compared. General study results and limits: Repertoires of T cell receptors that resided inside liver allografts reportedly differed from those in peripheral blood.

The CDR3 totals 13 residues. CDR1 and CDR2 from the germline V gene are MNHNS and SASEGT. MiXCR was run by TCRdb on the reads, yielding one entry per CDR3 protein. Among 9,500 to 13,000 distinct CDR3 sequences, about 23% were seen once, and the ten largest hold about 1.6%. Concerning this clonotype itself: The target antigen is unknown. This CDR3 fails to terminate in the conserved phenylalanine or tryptophan, so it likely reflects a read error.

The TCR sequence derives from a human patient who had a liver transplant. T cells may partly derive from the graft donor. The V call is TRBV6-1, the J call TRBJ2-7; 7 bases align to TRBD1. The J call is in doubt because the DNA end fits TRBJ2-5 better. CDR3 coding DNA: TGTGCCAGCAGCCGAGGACAGGAAGAGACCCAGTACTGC. Translation gives CASSRGQEETQYC.